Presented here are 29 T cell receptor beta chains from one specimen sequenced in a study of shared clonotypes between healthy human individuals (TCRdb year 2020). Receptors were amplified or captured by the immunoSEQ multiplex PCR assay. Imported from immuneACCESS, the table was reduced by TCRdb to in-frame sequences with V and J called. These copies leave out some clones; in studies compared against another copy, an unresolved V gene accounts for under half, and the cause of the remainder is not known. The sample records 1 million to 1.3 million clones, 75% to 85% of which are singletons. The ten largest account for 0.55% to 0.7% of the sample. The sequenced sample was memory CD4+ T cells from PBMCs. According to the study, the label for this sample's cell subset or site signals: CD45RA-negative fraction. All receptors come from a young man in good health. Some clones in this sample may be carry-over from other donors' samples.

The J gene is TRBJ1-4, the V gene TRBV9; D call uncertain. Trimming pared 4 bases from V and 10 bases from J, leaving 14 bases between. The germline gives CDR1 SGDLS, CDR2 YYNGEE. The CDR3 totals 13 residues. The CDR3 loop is CASSPGRAAKLFF. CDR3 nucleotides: TGTGCCAGCAGCCCCGGGCGGGCCGCAAAACTGTTTTTT.

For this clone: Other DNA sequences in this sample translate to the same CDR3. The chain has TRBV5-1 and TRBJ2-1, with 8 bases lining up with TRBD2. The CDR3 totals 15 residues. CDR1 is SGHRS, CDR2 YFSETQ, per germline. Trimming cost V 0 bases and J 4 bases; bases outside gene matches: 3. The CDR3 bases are TGCGCCAGCAGCTTGGACGGGAGGGGGTACAATGAGCAGTTCTTC. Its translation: CASSLDGRGYNEQFF.

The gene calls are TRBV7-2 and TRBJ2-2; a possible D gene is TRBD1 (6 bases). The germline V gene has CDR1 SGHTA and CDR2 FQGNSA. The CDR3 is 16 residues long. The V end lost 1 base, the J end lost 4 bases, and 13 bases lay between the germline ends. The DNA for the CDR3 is TGTGCCAGCAGCTTAGGTGCCAGGGGTCGCACCGGGGAGCTGTTTTTT. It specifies CASSLGARGRTGELFF.

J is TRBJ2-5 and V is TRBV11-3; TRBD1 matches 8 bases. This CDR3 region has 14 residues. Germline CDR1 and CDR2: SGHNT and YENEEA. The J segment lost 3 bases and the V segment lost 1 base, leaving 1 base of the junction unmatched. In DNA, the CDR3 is TGTGCCAGCAGCTTAGGGGGACAGGAAGAGACCCAGTACTTC. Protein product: CASSLGGQEETQYF.

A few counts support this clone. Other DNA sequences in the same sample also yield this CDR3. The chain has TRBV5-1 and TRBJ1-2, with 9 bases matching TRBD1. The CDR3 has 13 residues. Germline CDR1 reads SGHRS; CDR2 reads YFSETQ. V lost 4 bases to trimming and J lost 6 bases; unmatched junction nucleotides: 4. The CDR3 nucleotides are TGCGCCAGCAGCCTTGGGACAGGGAATGGCTACACCTTC. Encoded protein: CASSLGTGNGYTF.

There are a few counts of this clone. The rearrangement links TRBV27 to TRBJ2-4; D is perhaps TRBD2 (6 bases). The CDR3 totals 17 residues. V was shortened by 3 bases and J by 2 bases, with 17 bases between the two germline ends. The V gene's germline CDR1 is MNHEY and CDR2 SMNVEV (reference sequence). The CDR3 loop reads CASSFVAGPLPKNIQYF. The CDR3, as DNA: TGTGCCAGCAGTTTCGTGGCGGGACCCCTTCCCAAAAACATTCAGTACTTC.

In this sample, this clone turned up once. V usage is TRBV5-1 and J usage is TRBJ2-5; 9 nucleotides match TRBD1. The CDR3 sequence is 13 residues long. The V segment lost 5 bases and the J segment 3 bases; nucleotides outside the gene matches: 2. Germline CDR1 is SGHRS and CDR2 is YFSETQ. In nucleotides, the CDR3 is TGCGCCAGCAGTGGACAGGGGAAAGAGACCCAGTACTTC. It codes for CASSGQGKETQYF.

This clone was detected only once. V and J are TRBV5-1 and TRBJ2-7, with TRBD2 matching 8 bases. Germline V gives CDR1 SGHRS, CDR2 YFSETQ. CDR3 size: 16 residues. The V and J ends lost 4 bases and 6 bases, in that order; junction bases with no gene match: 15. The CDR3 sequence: CASSPQLGLVAAEQYF. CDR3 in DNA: TGCGCCAGCAGCCCCCAACTGGGACTAGTCGCTGCCGAGCAGTACTTC.

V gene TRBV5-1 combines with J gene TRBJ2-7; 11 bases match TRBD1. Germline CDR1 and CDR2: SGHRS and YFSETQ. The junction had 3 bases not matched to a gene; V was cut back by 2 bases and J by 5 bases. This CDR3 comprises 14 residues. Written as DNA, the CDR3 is TGCGCCAGCAGCTTAAGGACAGGGGGCGACGAGCAGTACTTC. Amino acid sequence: CASSLRTGGDEQYF.

CDR3 nucleotides: TGTGCCAGCAGTTTCGCGGGGGACGAGCAGTACTTC. Protein product: CASSFAGDEQYF. V gene TRBV11-3 combines with J gene TRBJ2-7, with TRBD2 matching over 7 bases. V shed 6 bases, J shed 5 bases, and the junction held 4 bases outside the gene matches. The CDR3 runs to 12 residues. From germline, CDR1 is SGHNT and CDR2 YENEEA.

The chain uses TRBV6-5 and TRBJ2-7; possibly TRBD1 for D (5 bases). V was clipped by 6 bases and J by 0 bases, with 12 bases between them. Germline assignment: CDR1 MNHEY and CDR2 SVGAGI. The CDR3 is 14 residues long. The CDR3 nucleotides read TGTGCCAGCAGGGAGACAGTCTCCTCCTACGAGCAGTACTTC. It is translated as CASRETVSSYEQYF.

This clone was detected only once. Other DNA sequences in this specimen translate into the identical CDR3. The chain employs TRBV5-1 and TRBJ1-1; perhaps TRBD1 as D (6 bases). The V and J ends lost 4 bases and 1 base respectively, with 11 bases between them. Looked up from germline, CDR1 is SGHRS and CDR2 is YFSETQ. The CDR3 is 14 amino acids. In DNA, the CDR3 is TGCGCCAGCAGCCCAGGACAGCCGAACACTGAAGCTTTCTTT. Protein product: CASSPGQPNTEAFF.

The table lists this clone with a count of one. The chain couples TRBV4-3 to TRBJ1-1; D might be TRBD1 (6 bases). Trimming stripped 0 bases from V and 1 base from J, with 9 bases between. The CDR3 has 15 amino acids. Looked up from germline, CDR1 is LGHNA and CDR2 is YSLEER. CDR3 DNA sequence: TGCGCCAGCAGCCAAGATCGGGGACAGAACACTGAAGCTTTCTTT. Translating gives CASSQDRGQNTEAFF.

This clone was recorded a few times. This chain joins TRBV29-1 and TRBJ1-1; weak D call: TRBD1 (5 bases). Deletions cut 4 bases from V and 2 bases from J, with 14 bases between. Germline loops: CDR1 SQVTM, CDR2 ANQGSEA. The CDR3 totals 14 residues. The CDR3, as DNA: TGCAGCGTTGTAGCGAGGAGGGGAAACACTGAAGCTTTCTTT. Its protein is CSVVARRGNTEAFF. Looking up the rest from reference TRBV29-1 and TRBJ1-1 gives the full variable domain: SAVISQKPSRDICQRGTSLTIQCQVDSQVTMMFWYRQQPGQSLTLIATANQGSEATYESGFVIDKFPISRPNLTFSTLTVSNMSPEDSSIYLCSVVARRGNTEAFFGQGTRLTVV.

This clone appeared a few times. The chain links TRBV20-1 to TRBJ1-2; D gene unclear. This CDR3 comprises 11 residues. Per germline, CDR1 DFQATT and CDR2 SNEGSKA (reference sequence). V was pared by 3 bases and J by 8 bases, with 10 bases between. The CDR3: CSASVLLGYTF. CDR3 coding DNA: TGCAGTGCTAGTGTACTCCTGGGCTACACCTTC.

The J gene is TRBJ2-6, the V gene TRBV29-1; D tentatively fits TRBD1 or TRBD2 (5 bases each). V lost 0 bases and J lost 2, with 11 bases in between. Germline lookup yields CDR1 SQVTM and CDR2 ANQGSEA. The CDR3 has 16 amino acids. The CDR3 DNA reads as TGCAGCGTTGAAGATGTGGGGGTCGCTGGGGCCAACGTCCTGACTTTC. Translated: CSVEDVGVAGANVLTF.

The CDR3, as DNA: TGTGCCAGCAGGGGACTAGCAGGGGAGCTGTTTTTT. This translates into CASRGLAGELFF. This chain links TRBV6-5 with TRBJ2-2; TRBD2 matches 9 bases. Trimming cost V 6 bases and J 8 bases; bases outside gene matches: 1. Germline values: CDR1 MNHEY, CDR2 SVGAGI. CDR3 size: 12 residues.

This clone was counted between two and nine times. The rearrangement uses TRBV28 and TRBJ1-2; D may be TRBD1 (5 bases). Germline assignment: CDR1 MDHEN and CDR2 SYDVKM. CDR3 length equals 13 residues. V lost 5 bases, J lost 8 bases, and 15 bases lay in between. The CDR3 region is CASSRDRMLGYTF. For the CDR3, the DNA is TGTGCCAGCAGTAGGGACCGAATGTTGGGCTACACCTTC.

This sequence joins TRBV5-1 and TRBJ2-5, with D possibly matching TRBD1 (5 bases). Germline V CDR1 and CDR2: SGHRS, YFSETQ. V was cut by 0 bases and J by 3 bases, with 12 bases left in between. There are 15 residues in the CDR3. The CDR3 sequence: CASSLVPGRKETQYF. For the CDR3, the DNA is TGCGCCAGCAGCTTGGTGCCAGGGCGAAAAGAGACCCAGTACTTC. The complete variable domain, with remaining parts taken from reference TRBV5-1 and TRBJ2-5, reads KAGVTQTPRYLIKTRGQQVTLSCSPISGHRSVSWYQQTPGQGLQFLFEYFSETQRNKGNFPGRFSGRQFSNSRSEMNVSTLELGDSALYLCASSLVPGRKETQYFGPGTRLLVL.

The CDR3 sequence is CASGDPGTHNEQFF. The DNA for the CDR3 is TGCGCCAGCGGGGACCCCGGTACCCACAATGAGCAGTTCTTC. The chain recombines TRBV10-1 with TRBJ2-1; D may be TRBD1 or TRBD2 (5 bases each). This CDR3 is 14 amino acids long. The V gene lost 8 bases and the J gene lost 5 bases, with 16 bases spanning the gap. Germline CDR1 reads WNHNN; CDR2 reads SYGVQD (reference sequence).

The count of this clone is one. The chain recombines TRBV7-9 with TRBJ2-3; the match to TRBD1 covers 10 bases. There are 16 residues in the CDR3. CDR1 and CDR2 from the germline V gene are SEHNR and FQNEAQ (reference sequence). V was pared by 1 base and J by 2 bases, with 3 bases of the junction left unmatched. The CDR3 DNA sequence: TGTGCCAGCAGCTTAGAAGGGACAGGGGTCACAGATACGCAGTATTTT. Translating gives CASSLEGTGVTDTQYF.

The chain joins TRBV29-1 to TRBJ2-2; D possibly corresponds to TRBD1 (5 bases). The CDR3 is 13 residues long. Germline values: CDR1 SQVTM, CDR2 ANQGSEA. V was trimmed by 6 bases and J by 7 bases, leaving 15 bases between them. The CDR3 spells CSVQRLGDGELFF. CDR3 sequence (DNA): TGCAGCGTACAAAGGTTAGGGGACGGGGAGCTGTTTTTT.

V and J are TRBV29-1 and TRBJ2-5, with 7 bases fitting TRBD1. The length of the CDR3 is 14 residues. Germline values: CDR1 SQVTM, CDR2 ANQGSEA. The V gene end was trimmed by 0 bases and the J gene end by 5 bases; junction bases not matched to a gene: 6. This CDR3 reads CSVEERGRGETQYF. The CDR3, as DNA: TGCAGCGTTGAAGAAAGGGGGCGCGGGGAGACCCAGTACTTC.

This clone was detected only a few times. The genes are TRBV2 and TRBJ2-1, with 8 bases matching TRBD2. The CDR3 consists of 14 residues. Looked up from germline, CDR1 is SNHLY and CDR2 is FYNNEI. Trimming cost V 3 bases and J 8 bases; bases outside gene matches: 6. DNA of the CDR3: TGTGCCAGCAGTGAGGGAGCGGGAGTTTATGAGCAGTTCTTC. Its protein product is CASSEGAGVYEQFF.

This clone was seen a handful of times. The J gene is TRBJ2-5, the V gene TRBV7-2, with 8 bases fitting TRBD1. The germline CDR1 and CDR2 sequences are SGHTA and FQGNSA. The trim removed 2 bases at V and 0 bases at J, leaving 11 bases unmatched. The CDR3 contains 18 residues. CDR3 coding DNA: TGTGCCAGCAGCTTAATAACTTGGACAGGGATTAACCAAGAGACCCAGTACTTC. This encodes CASSLITWTGINQETQYF.

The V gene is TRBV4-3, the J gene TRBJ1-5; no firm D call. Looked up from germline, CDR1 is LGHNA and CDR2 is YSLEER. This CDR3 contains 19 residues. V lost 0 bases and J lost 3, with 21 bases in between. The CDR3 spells CASSQDWPATSILNQPQHF. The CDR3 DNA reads TGCGCCAGCAGCCAAGATTGGCCCGCCACGTCCATCCTCAATCAGCCCCAGCATTTT.

This CDR3 is CASSRTGASEKLFF. The CDR3 DNA reads TGTGCCAGCAGTCGGACAGGGGCGAGTGAAAAACTGTTTTTT. V and J are TRBV2 and TRBJ1-4; 9 bases align to TRBD1. The J segment lost 7 bases and the V segment lost 5 bases, leaving 5 bases of the junction unmatched. The CDR3 runs 14 residues. CDR1 is SNHLY, CDR2 FYNNEI, per germline.

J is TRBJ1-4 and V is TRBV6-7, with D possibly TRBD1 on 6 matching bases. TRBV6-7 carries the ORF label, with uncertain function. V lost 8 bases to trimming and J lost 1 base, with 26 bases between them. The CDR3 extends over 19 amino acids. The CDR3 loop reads CASWDRDTQKLGTNEKLFF. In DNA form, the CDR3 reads TGTGCCAGCTGGGACCGGGACACGCAAAAACTGGGAACTAATGAAAAACTGTTTTTT.

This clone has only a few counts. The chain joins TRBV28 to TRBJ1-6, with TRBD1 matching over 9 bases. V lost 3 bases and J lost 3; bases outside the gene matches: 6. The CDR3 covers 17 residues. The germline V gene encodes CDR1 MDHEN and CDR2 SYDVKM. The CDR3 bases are TGTGCCAGCAGTTTGGTGGGACAGGGTAACTATAATTCACCCCTCCACTTT. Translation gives CASSLVGQGNYNSPLHF.